This T cell receptor beta chain is from a study of control samples from healthy donors and cancer patients. Assay: immunoSEQ multiplex PCR; the TCRdb copy retains only in-frame clones and omits some. The sample contains some 130,000 clones, roughly 92% of which appear only once. The source of this sequence is a man aged 18 to 30 in good health. What was sequenced was blood.

CDR3 coding DNA: TGTGCCAGCAGCGTAGGGGTAAATGAGCAGTTCTTC. This encodes CASSVGVNEQFF. V and J are TRBV9 and TRBJ2-1; D remains ambiguous. Germline V gives CDR1 SGDLS, CDR2 YYNGEE. The CDR3 sequence is 12 residues long. Trimming removed 0 bases at V and 7 bases at J, with 5 bases between.